This T cell receptor beta chain was observed in a study of control samples from healthy donors and cancer patients. TCRdb's table, derived via immunoSEQ multiplex PCR, lists solely in-frame clones and lacks some. This sample has 75,000 to 100,000 clones, with about 86% found just once. This CDR3 is 13 amino acids long. The V gene's germline CDR1 is SNHLY and CDR2 FYNNEI. V was shortened by 5 bases and J by 6 bases, with 10 bases between the two germline ends. The TCR originated in a woman aged 45-65 years in good health. The sample consisted of blood. The V gene is TRBV2, the J gene TRBJ2-2; D is possibly TRBD1 (6 bases). The CDR3 DNA reads as TGTGCCAGCAGTACAGGGCCGGCCGGGGAGCTGTTTTTT. Protein product: CASSTGPAGELFF.